The 26 T cell receptor beta chains below were found in one sample sequenced in a study of T cell changes during pregnancy in multiple sclerosis. The data were produced by immunoSEQ multiplex PCR, yet TCRdb's version contains in-frame clones alone and is incomplete. The sample yields about 46,000 clones, around 90% seen once. This specimen was CD8+ T cells from peripheral blood mononuclear cells, taken in the second trimester of pregnancy. The receptor source for this set is a female donor with multiple sclerosis, enrolled in a pregnancy study.

The chain couples TRBV4-1 to TRBJ1-4, with unresolved D. V was clipped by 1 base and J by 4 bases, with 7 bases between them. The CDR3 is 14 amino acids. Germline lookup yields CDR1 MGHRA and CDR2 YSYEKL. CDR3 sequence reads: CASSQAGLNEKLFF. In nucleotides, the CDR3 is TGCGCCAGCAGCCAAGCAGGCCTTAATGAAAAACTGTTTTTT.

CDR3 residues: CASTPAGGGTDTQYF. Here the CDR3 DNA reads TGTGCCAGCACCCCAGCGGGGGGGGGCACAGATACGCAGTATTTT. The chain joins TRBV6-4 to TRBJ2-3, with TRBD2 identical over 10 bases. J was trimmed by 1 base and V by 7 bases; bases with no gene match: 5. Germline V gene data show CDR1 as MRHNA and CDR2 as SNTAGT. The CDR3 contains 15 residues.

V gene TRBV11-3 combines with J gene TRBJ1-4; D might be TRBD1 (5 bases). The V and J ends lost 3 bases and 7 bases respectively, with 18 bases between them. There are 16 residues in the CDR3. Looked up from germline, CDR1 is SGHNT and CDR2 is YENEEA. This CDR3 is CASSFRPGDRGEKLFF. As DNA, the CDR3 is TGTGCCAGCAGCTTCCGCCCGGGGGATCGAGGTGAAAAACTGTTTTTT.

This chain links TRBV10-3 with TRBJ1-3; TRBD1 matches at 7 bases. V lost 6 bases and J lost 2; bases outside the gene matches: 13. CDR1 ENHRY and CDR2 SYGVKD come from the germline V gene. The CDR3 totals 17 residues. The CDR3 spells CAIRNTVEQGTGNTIYF. The CDR3 DNA sequence: TGTGCCATCAGGAACACGGTCGAACAGGGGACTGGAAACACCATATATTTT.

The chain combines TRBV25-1 with TRBJ1-6, with a tentative D call TRBD1 (6 bases). This CDR3 has 15 residues. Germline CDR1 is MGHDK and CDR2 is SYGVNS. V lost 8 bases and J lost 6, with 17 bases in between. This CDR3 is CASASRQAGNSPLHF. CDR3 nucleotides: TGTGCCAGCGCCTCTCGACAGGCTGGTAATTCACCCCTCCACTTT. The whole variable domain, filled in from reference TRBV25-1 and TRBJ1-6, reads EADIYQTPRYLVIGTGKKITLECSQTMGHDKMYWYQQDPGMELHLIHYSYGVNSTEKGDLSSESTVSRIRTEHFPLTLESARPSHTSQYLCASASRQAGNSPLHFGNGTRLTVT.

V gene TRBV5-6 combines with J gene TRBJ2-1, with TRBD2 matching over 12 bases. The germline V gene has CDR1 SGHDT and CDR2 YYEEEE. The V gene end was trimmed by 4 bases and the J gene end by 3 bases; junction bases not matched to a gene: 8. This CDR3 is built from 17 residues. In DNA form, the CDR3 reads TGTGCCAGCAGCCCCGACCCTAGCGGGGGGGTCTACAATGAGCAGTTCTTC. It is translated as CASSPDPSGGVYNEQFF.

The chain combines TRBV9 with TRBJ2-2; 12 bases line up with TRBD1. Germline CDR1 SGDLS, CDR2 YYNGEE. CDR3 length equals 15 residues. V gave up 3 bases and J gave up 7 bases; unmatched junction bases: 4. Written as DNA, the CDR3 is TGTGCCAGCAGCGGGGGACAGGGGGCCGTCGGGGAGCTGTTTTTT. Amino acids: CASSGGQGAVGELFF.

A single count supports this clone. The rearrangement links TRBV10-3 to TRBJ1-6; D is possibly TRBD1 (6 bases). V was trimmed by 3 bases and J by 7 bases, leaving 10 bases between them. CDR1 and CDR2 (germline): ENHRY, SYGVKD. The CDR3 has 14 residues. The CDR3 DNA follows: TGTGCCATCAGTGACGACAGGTGGAATTCACCCCTCCACTTT. Translation: CAISDDRWNSPLHF.

The chain joins TRBV7-2 to TRBJ2-5, with 7 bases that match TRBD1. Trimming cost V 3 bases and J 1 base; bases outside gene matches: 5. Germline CDR1 reads SGHTA; CDR2 reads FQGNSA. This CDR3 contains 15 residues. The CDR3 nucleotides are TGTGCCAGCAGCTTGCCCCGGACAGGCCAAGAGACCCAGTACTTC. Translation: CASSLPRTGQETQYF. Variable domain in full (rest from reference TRBV7-2 and TRBJ2-5): GAGVSQSPSNKVTEKGKDVELRCDPISGHTALYWYRQSLGQGLEFLIYFQGNSAPDKSGLPSDRFSAERTGGSVSTLTIQRTQQEDSAVYLCASSLPRTGQETQYFGPGTRLLVL.

The V gene is TRBV29-1, the J gene TRBJ2-2, with D possibly being TRBD1 (5 bases). There are 12 residues in the CDR3. The germline gives CDR1 SQVTM, CDR2 ANQGSEA. V was trimmed by 4 bases and J by 5 bases, leaving 8 bases between them. The CDR3: CSVGTLTGELFF. The CDR3 DNA follows: TGCAGCGTTGGGACACTGACCGGGGAGCTGTTTTTT.

The rearrangement uses TRBV7-7 and TRBJ2-2; D is undetermined. The CDR3 spans 18 residues. Germline CDR1 is SSHAT and CDR2 is FNYEAQ (reference sequence). Trimming took off 5 bases at V and 0 bases at J, with 19 bases between the two ends. The CDR3 DNA is TGTGCCAGCAGCCCCCGGTGGGCCTCGAATTCGAACACCGGGGAGCTGTTTTTT. Protein product: CASSPRWASNSNTGELFF. The full variable domain, completed using reference TRBV7-7 and TRBJ2-2, is GAGVSQSPRYKVTKRGQDVTLRCDPISSHATLYWYQQALGQGPEFLTYFNYEAQPDKSGLPSDRFSAERPEGSISTLTIQRTEQRDSAMYRCASSPRWASNSNTGELFFGEGSRLTVL.

The chain recombines TRBV9 with TRBJ2-7, with 9 bases matching TRBD2. The CDR3 length is 15 residues. The V gene's germline CDR1 is SGDLS and CDR2 YYNGEE. V trimming: 4 bases; J trimming: 7 bases; junction bases outside the gene matches: 12. This chain's CDR3 is CASSPRERGAGEQYF. In DNA form, the CDR3 reads TGTGCCAGCAGCCCCCGAGAGCGGGGGGCGGGGGAGCAGTACTTC.

This rearrangement joins TRBV9 to TRBJ2-7; the D is unclear. The germline V gene encodes CDR1 SGDLS and CDR2 YYNGEE. V lost 0 bases to trimming and J lost 1 base, with 8 bases between them. This CDR3 contains 14 residues. Here the CDR3 DNA reads TGTGCCAGCAGCGTAGCCGGAGCTTCCTACGAGCAGTACTTC. It codes for CASSVAGASYEQYF.

This clone has only one observation. The chain employs TRBV6-5 and TRBJ2-2; no reliable D call. Per the germline V gene, CDR1 is MNHEY and CDR2 is SVGAGI. This CDR3 is 15 amino acids long. Trimming removed 0 bases at V and 4 bases at J, with 9 bases between. In DNA, the CDR3 is TGTGCCAGCAGTTACTCGGGCAGCCTCACCGGGGAGCTGTTTTTT. Amino acids: CASSYSGSLTGELFF.

The V gene is TRBV7-3, the J gene TRBJ2-1; 11 positions match TRBD2. J gave up 8 bases and V 4 bases, and 7 bases lay outside the gene matches. Germline CDR1 is SGHTA and CDR2 is FQGTGA. The CDR3 is 15 residues long. CDR3 bases: TGTGCCAGCAGCTATAGCGGGGGGGCGGGGTATGAGCAGTTCTTC. Protein: CASSYSGGAGYEQFF.

The CDR3 spells CASSELAGGRGNEQFF. The DNA for the CDR3 is TGTGCCAGCAGTGAGTTAGCGGGGGGCCGGGGCAATGAGCAGTTCTTC. The chain joins TRBV2 to TRBJ2-1; 10 bases align to TRBD2. This CDR3 has 16 amino acids. V trimming: 3 bases; J trimming: 6 bases; junction bases outside the gene matches: 8. The germline V gene has CDR1 SNHLY and CDR2 FYNNEI.

J is TRBJ1-1 and V is TRBV7-9; the D gene is possibly TRBD1 (5 bases). CDR3 size: 12 residues. Germline V gene lookup returns CDR1 SEHNR and CDR2 FQNEAQ (reference sequence). The germline V and J ends were trimmed by 8 bases and 4 bases, with 11 bases remaining between them. The CDR3 here is CASLEGATEAFF. The CDR3 bases are TGTGCCAGCCTGGAAGGGGCCACTGAAGCTTTCTTT. The full variable domain, in which reference TRBV7-9 and TRBJ1-1 provide the parts outside the CDR3, is DTGVSQNPRHKITKRGQNVTFRCDPISEHNRLYWYRQTLGQGPEFLTYFQNEAQLEKSRLLSDRFSAERPKGSFSTLEIQRTEQGDSAMYLCASLEGATEAFFGQGTRLTVV.

The CDR3 coding sequence is TGCGCCAGCAGCCAAGAGCTAGCGGGCTCCGGGGGCAATGAGCAGTTCTTC. Protein product: CASSQELAGSGGNEQFF. The chain couples TRBV4-3 to TRBJ2-1; 8 bases line up with TRBD2. The junction had 10 bases not matched to a gene; V was cut back by 0 bases and J by 6 bases. The CDR3 loop spans 17 amino acids. The germline gives CDR1 LGHNA, CDR2 YSLEER.

CDR3 protein: CASSGGGLGEQFF. CDR3 coding DNA: TGTGCCAGTAGTGGGGGGGGGTTGGGTGAGCAGTTCTTC. The J gene is TRBJ2-1, the V gene TRBV19; 7 positions match TRBD2. The V gene's germline CDR1 is LNHDA and CDR2 SQIVND (reference sequence). V lost 5 bases, J lost 9 bases, and 7 bases stayed unmatched. The CDR3 sequence is 13 residues long.

The chain carries TRBV5-8 and TRBJ1-5; TRBD1 is a possible D gene (5 bases). The germline gives CDR1 SGHTS, CDR2 YDEGEE. V was clipped by 1 base and J by 0 bases, with 11 bases between them. This CDR3 is 16 amino acids long. As DNA, the CDR3 is TGTGCCAGCAGCTTGTACACAGGTTATAGCAATCAGCCCCAGCATTTT. Translating gives CASSLYTGYSNQPQHF.

J is TRBJ1-1 and V is TRBV5-4; D is possibly TRBD1 (5 bases). The length of the CDR3 is 15 residues. Germline V gene data show CDR1 as SGHNT and CDR2 as YYREEE (reference sequence). V was pared by 1 base and J by 0 bases, with 10 bases between. The CDR3 coding sequence is TGTGCCAGCAGCTTGTGGCAGGGCTTGAACACTGAAGCTTTCTTT. This gives the protein CASSLWQGLNTEAFF.

This clone was detected only once. Other DNA variants within this sample encode the same CDR3. CDR3 DNA: TGTGCCAGTAGTATTTCGGGAGGGGGCACTGAAGCTTTCTTT. It encodes CASSISGGGTEAFF. The V and J genes are TRBV19 and TRBJ1-1, with D perhaps TRBD1 (6 bases). This CDR3 comprises 14 residues. V lost 3 bases and J lost 4, with 12 bases in between. Germline CDR1 LNHDA, CDR2 SQIVND (reference sequence). The variable domain in full, with the rest retrieved from reference TRBV19 and TRBJ1-1, is DGGITQSPKYLFRKEGQNVTLSCEQNLNHDAMYWYRQDPGQGLRLIYYSQIVNDFQKGDIAEGYSVSREKKESFPLTVTSAQKNPTAFYLCASSISGGGTEAFFGQGTRLTVV.

This rearrangement joins TRBV6-6 to TRBJ1-1, with D uncertain. Trimming shortened V by 7 bases and J by 2 bases, and 8 bases separated the two germline ends. The germline V gene encodes CDR1 MNHNY and CDR2 SVGAGI (reference sequence). This CDR3 is 12 amino acids long. The CDR3 loop is CASTKSNTEAFF. The CDR3 nucleotides read TGTGCCAGCACAAAGAGCAACACTGAAGCTTTCTTT.

The rearrangement joins TRBV9 to TRBJ2-2; maybe TRBD2 (6 bases). The CDR3 runs 15 residues. Looked up from germline, CDR1 is SGDLS and CDR2 is YYNGEE. The ends were cut back, 0 bases at V and 0 bases at J, with 6 bases in the middle. The CDR3 nucleotides are TGTGCCAGCAGCGTAGGGGGGGCGAACACCGGGGAGCTGTTTTTT. Translation: CASSVGGANTGELFF.

This chain's CDR3 is CASSAGQGNYGYTF. CDR3 DNA: TGTGCCAGCAGCGCGGGACAGGGTAACTATGGCTACACCTTC. The genes are TRBV11-2 and TRBJ1-2, with TRBD1 matching 9 bases. Germline-derived CDR1 and CDR2 are SGHAT and FQNNGV. The CDR3 extends over 14 amino acids. V lost 5 bases to trimming and J lost 1 base; unmatched junction nucleotides: 2.

This chain links TRBV13 with TRBJ1-1; no clear D. The ends were cut back, 0 bases at V and 6 bases at J, with 5 bases in the middle. The V gene's germline CDR1 is PRHDT and CDR2 FYEKMQ (reference sequence). The CDR3 covers 12 residues. CDR3 bases: TGTGCCAGCAGCTTAGGCCGCGCTGAAGCTTTCTTT. Translated, it gives CASSLGRAEAFF.